The next 20 T cell receptor beta chains were all read from a single sample in a study of cytomegalovirus exposure and HLA in healthy donors. It was with 60 Vbeta and 13 Jbeta primers that the PCR ran. TCRdb's copy holds only in-frame clones and misses some; the assay was immunoSEQ multiplex PCR. The table shows 97,000 or so clones, with around a tenth occurring only once. Sequencing was carried out using PBMCs. The source is a man aged 45 to 65 in good health and CMV-seropositive.

This clone was observed a handful of times. This rearrangement joins TRBV6-4 to TRBJ1-1; TRBD1 matches 9 bases. CDR3 size: 15 residues. In germline, CDR1 is MRHNA, CDR2 SNTAGT. V shed 4 bases and J 6 bases; nucleotides not matched to a gene: 9. The DNA of the CDR3 is TGTGCCAGCAGTGCCCCCGGGACAGGGTATTCTGAAGCTTTCTTT. As protein: CASSAPGTGYSEAFF.

The chain recombines TRBV29-1 with TRBJ2-1; 12 bases line up with TRBD2. Trimming took 3 bases from V and 7 from J; bases not matched to a gene: 4. There are 14 residues in the CDR3. Germline CDR1 and CDR2: SQVTM and ANQGSEA. The CDR3 DNA is TGCAGCGTTGACGGACTAGCGGGAAAAAATGAGCAGTTCTTC. It specifies CSVDGLAGKNEQFF.

This sequence joins TRBV9 and TRBJ2-1; 10 nucleotides match TRBD2. CDR1 SGDLS and CDR2 YYNGEE come from the germline V gene. The CDR3 covers 17 residues. Unmatched junction bases numbered 8, after V lost 0 bases and J lost 5 bases. In DNA form, the CDR3 reads TGTGCCAGCAGCGTAGTGCTAGCGGGAGTAGTACACAATGAGCAGTTCTTC. Translation gives CASSVVLAGVVHNEQFF.

This chain uses TRBV7-2 with TRBJ2-7; D gene uncertain. CDR1 is SGHTA and CDR2 is FQGNSA in the germline V gene. Between the trimmed V and J ends, which lost 3 bases and 2 bases, there was a span of 8 bases. This CDR3 region has 13 residues. Written as DNA, the CDR3 is TGTGCCAGCAGCTTGGCGGTACCCTACGAGCAGTACTTC. Protein product: CASSLAVPYEQYF.

This clone was counted a few times. This chain connects TRBV6-1 to TRBJ1-5, with no clear D. Deletions cut 0 bases from V and 3 bases from J, with 18 bases between. Germline V gene lookup returns CDR1 MNHNS and CDR2 SASEGT. The CDR3 spans 18 residues. The CDR3 spells CASSEALRGFLNNQPQHF. DNA for the CDR3: TGTGCCAGCAGTGAAGCGCTTCGGGGTTTCCTTAACAATCAGCCCCAGCATTTT.

This clone was seen just once. The missing conserved phenylalanine or tryptophan at the end of this CDR3 makes a read error likely. The chain links TRBV27 to TRBJ2-7, with D perhaps matching TRBD1 (5 bases). The length of the CDR3 is 14 residues. Looked up from germline, CDR1 is MNHEY and CDR2 is SMNVEV (reference sequence). Trimming took off 6 bases at V and 2 bases at J, with 14 bases between the two ends. The CDR3 nucleotides read TGTGCCAGCAGAAACTCAGGGTTCCCCTACGAGCAGTACCTC. Residues: CASRNSGFPYEQYL.

The J gene is TRBJ1-2, the V gene TRBV5-1, with no clear D. The ends were cut back, 0 bases at V and 1 base at J, with 7 bases in the middle. The CDR3 has 14 residues. CDR1 is SGHRS and CDR2 is YFSETQ in the germline V gene. Here the CDR3 reads CASSLDIFNYGYTF. CDR3 nucleotide sequence: TGCGCCAGCAGCTTGGACATATTTAACTATGGCTACACCTTC.

This clone was observed a handful of times. The chain combines TRBV28 with TRBJ1-5; D not certain. CDR3 length: 16 residues. V was shortened by 4 bases and J by 0 bases, with 13 bases between the two germline ends. CDR1 and CDR2 from the germline V gene are MDHEN and SYDVKM. CDR3 DNA: TGTGCCAGCAGTTCCCCGGGAGATTGTAGCAATCAGCCCCAGCATTTT. This encodes CASSSPGDCSNQPQHF.

This clone was seen a few times. The V call is TRBV14, the J call TRBJ2-5; D gene ambiguous. Germline CDR1 is SGHDN and CDR2 is FVKESK. CDR3 length: 17 amino acids. Trimming pared 0 bases from V and 5 bases from J, leaving 19 bases between. CDR3 bases: TGTGCCAGCAGCCAAGAGAATCGCGCCTCGTATCGGGAGACCCAGTACTTC. Translating gives CASSQENRASYRETQYF.

This clone has only a few counts. V and J are TRBV2 and TRBJ1-1; 7 bases fit TRBD1. CDR1 and CDR2 (germline): SNHLY, FYNNEI. V lost 4 bases, J lost 0 bases, and 11 bases stayed unmatched. The CDR3 sequence is 17 residues long. In DNA, the CDR3 is TGTGCCAGCAGTGCCAAGTCAGGGGGATCGGTGAACACTGAAGCTTTCTTT. Protein sequence: CASSAKSGGSVNTEAFF.

The rearrangement links TRBV2 to TRBJ2-2; 8 bases map to TRBD1. In germline, CDR1 is SNHLY, CDR2 FYNNEI. With V trimmed by 5 bases and J by 0 bases, 5 bases remained unmatched. The CDR3 has 16 residues. CDR3 loop: CASSLQDRANTGELFF. CDR3 coding DNA: TGTGCCAGCAGTTTACAGGACAGGGCGAACACCGGGGAGCTGTTTTTT.

This clone has only a few counts. The chain couples TRBV7-9 to TRBJ2-3; 7 bases fit TRBD1. The CDR3 consists of 15 residues. Losses at the gene ends were 5 bases for V and 2 bases for J; bases not matched to a gene: 7. Germline V gives CDR1 SEHNR, CDR2 FQNEAQ (reference sequence). DNA for the CDR3: TGTGCCAGCAGCCTTCGGACAGGACTCACAGATACGCAGTATTTT. Its translation: CASSLRTGLTDTQYF.

J is TRBJ1-5 and V is TRBV6-1, with TRBD1 as a possible D gene (6 bases). The germline V gene encodes CDR1 MNHNS and CDR2 SASEGT. V lost 4 bases to trimming and J lost 6 bases, with 16 bases between them. This CDR3 has 15 amino acids. The CDR3: CASSASGGERQPQHF. The CDR3 DNA sequence: TGTGCCAGCAGTGCATCGGGGGGCGAACGTCAGCCCCAGCATTTT.

The table lists this clone with a few counts. The genes are TRBV27 and TRBJ2-6, with 8 bases matching TRBD2. Germline V CDR1 and CDR2: MNHEY, SMNVEV (reference sequence). The CDR3 has 17 residues. The V gene end was trimmed by 4 bases and the J gene end by 3 bases; junction bases not matched to a gene: 8. As DNA, the CDR3 is TGTGCCAGCAGTTCGCGGGAGGATGTGTTTGGGGCCAACGTCCTGACTTTC. It translates to CASSSREDVFGANVLTF.

This clone has a handful of counts. The chain has TRBV7-3 and TRBJ2-6; TRBD1 matches at 9 bases. Per the germline V gene, CDR1 is SGHTA and CDR2 is FQGTGA. Trimming took 4 bases from V and 2 from J; bases not matched to a gene: 12. There are 19 residues in the CDR3. The CDR3, as DNA: TGTGCCAGCAGCTCCCGGGACAGGGTCGTACTTGCTGGGGCCAACGTCCTGACTTTC. This gives the protein CASSSRDRVVLAGANVLTF.

The chain couples TRBV2 to TRBJ2-5; D is unresolved. The CDR3 sequence is 10 residues long. V dropped 6 bases and J dropped 4 bases, with 3 bases sitting between them. Germline CDR1 SNHLY, CDR2 FYNNEI. This chain's CDR3 is CASRRETQYF. CDR3 bases: TGTGCCAGCAGGCGAGAGACCCAGTACTTC.

The V call is TRBV28, the J call TRBJ2-1; D gene ambiguous. The CDR3 runs to 13 residues. V lost 5 bases, J lost 14 bases, and 19 bases lay in between. Germline V gives CDR1 MDHEN, CDR2 SYDVKM. This CDR3 is CASSTTRPAKEFF. The CDR3 coding sequence is TGTGCCAGCAGTACGACTCGGCCAGCGAAGGAGTTCTTC.

The rearrangement joins TRBV2 to TRBJ1-1; no reliable D call. CDR3 length: 14 residues. The germline V and J ends were trimmed by 4 bases and 6 bases, with 15 bases remaining between them. In germline, CDR1 is SNHLY, CDR2 FYNNEI. The CDR3 nucleotides read TGTGCCAGCAGTGGAGCCCCGGGAGCGGCTGAAGCTTTCTTT. This translates into CASSGAPGAAEAFF.

CDR3 amino acids: CASSQVQGEETQYF. The CDR3, as DNA: TGCGCCAGCAGCCAAGTACAGGGGGAAGAGACCCAGTACTTC. The genes are TRBV4-1 and TRBJ2-5; 8 bases align to TRBD1. The trim removed 1 base at V and 3 bases at J, leaving 1 base unmatched. The CDR3 has 14 amino acids. The germline CDR1 and CDR2 sequences are MGHRA and YSYEKL.

Here the CDR3 DNA reads TGTGCCAGCAGTTCCGTACAGGGGGTTCTTATACAGACCCAGTACTTC. Translated, it gives CASSSVQGVLIQTQYF. V usage is TRBV28 and J usage is TRBJ2-5, with 8 bases identical to TRBD1. Losses at the gene ends were 4 bases for V and 6 bases for J; bases not matched to a gene: 13. Germline V gene lookup returns CDR1 MDHEN and CDR2 SYDVKM. This CDR3 is 16 amino acids long. Filled out from reference TRBV28 and TRBJ2-5, the complete variable domain reads DVKVTQSSRYLVKRTGEKVFLECVQDMDHENMFWYRQDPGLGLRLIYFSYDVKMKEKGDIPEGYSVSREKKERFSLILESASTNQTSMYLCASSSVQGVLIQTQYFGPGTRLLVL.